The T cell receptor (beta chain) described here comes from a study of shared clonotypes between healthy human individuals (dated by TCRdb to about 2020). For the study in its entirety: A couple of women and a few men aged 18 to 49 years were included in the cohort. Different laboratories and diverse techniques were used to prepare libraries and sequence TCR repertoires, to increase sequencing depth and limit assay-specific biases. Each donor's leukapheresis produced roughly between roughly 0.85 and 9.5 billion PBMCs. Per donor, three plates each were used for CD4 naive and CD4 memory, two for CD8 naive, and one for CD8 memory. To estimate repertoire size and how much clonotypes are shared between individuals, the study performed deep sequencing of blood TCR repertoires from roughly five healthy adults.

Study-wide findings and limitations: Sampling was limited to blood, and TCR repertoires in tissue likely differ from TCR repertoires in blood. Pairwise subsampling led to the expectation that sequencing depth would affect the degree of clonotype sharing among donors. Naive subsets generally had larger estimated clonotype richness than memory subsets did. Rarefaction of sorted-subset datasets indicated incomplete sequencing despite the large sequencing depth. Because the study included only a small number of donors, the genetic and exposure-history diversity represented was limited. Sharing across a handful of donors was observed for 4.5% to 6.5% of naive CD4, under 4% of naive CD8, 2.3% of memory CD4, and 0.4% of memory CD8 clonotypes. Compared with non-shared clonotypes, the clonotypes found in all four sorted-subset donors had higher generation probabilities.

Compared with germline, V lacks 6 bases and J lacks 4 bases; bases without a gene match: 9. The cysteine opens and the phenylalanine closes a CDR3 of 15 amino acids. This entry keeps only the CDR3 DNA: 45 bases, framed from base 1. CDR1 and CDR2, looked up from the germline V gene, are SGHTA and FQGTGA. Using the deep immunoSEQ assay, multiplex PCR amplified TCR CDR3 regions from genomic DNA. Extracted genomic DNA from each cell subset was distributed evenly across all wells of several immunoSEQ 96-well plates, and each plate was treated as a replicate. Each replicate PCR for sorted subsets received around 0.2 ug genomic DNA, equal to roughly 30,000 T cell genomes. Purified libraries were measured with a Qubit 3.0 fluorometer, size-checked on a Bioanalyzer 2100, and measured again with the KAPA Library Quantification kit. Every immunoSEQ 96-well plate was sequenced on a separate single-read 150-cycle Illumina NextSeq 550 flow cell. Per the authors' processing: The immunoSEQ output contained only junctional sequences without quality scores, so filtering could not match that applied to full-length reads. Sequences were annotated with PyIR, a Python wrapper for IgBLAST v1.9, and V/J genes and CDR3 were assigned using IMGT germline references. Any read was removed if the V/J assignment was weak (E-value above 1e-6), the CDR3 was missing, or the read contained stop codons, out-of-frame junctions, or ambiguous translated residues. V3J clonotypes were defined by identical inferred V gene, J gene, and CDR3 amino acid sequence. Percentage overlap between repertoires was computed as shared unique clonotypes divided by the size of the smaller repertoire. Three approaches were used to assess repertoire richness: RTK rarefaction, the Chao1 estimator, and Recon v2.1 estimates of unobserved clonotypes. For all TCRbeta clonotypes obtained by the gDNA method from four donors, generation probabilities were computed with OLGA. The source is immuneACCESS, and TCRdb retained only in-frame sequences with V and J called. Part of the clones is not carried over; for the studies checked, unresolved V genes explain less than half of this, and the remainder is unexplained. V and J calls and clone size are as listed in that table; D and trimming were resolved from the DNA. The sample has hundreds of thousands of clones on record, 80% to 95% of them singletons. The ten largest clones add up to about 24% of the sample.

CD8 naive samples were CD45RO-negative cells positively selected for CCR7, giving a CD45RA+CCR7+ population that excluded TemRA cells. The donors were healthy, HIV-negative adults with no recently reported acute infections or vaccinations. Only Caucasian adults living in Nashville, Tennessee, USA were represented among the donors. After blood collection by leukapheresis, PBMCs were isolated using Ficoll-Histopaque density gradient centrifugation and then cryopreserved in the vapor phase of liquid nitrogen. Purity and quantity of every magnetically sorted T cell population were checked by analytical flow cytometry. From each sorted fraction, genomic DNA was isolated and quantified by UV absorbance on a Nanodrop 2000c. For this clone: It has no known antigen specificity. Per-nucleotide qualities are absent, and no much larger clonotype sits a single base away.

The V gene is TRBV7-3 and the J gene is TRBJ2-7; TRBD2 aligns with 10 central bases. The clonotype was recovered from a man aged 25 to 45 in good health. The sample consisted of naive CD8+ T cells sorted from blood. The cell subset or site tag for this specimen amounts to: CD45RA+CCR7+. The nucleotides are TGTGCCAGCAGTATAGGGCTAGCGGGAGTATACGAGCAGTACTTC. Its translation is CASSIGLAGVYEQYF.